The 28 T cell receptor beta chains below were found in one sample sequenced in a study of cytomegalovirus exposure and HLA in healthy donors. The PCR had 60 Vbeta and 13 Jbeta primers. The assay was immunoSEQ multiplex PCR, and TCRdb's table has in-frame clones only and misses some. This sample has 150,000 to 200,000 clones; approximately 80% occur once, and the top ten carry 14%. The sequenced sample was PBMCs. The source of these receptors is a woman aged 25 to 39 in good health and CMV-seropositive.

J is TRBJ2-3 and V is TRBV4-2; 11 nucleotides line up with TRBD2. The length of the CDR3 is 18 residues. Germline CDR1 is LGHNA and CDR2 is YNFKEQ. Trimming took 4 bases from V and 2 from J; bases not matched to a gene: 11. The CDR3 DNA reads as TGTGCCAGCAGCCCATGGGATACACTAGCGGGGGTCACAGATACGCAGTATTTT. It codes for CASSPWDTLAGVTDTQYF.

To note about this clone: The same CDR3 arises from other DNA sequences in this sample as well. The chain links TRBV5-1 to TRBJ1-2, with D possibly being TRBD1 (5 bases). Germline V gives CDR1 SGHRS, CDR2 YFSETQ. V lost 1 base to trimming and J lost 3 bases, with 16 bases between them. The CDR3 is 16 residues long. DNA for the CDR3: TGCGCCAGCAGCTTGAGTCCCCCGGGGGGGGACTATGGCTACACCTTC. It yields the protein CASSLSPPGGDYGYTF.

This rearrangement joins TRBV19 to TRBJ2-2, with D perhaps TRBD2 (7 bases). Trimming stripped 5 bases from V and 6 bases from J, with 13 bases between. Germline CDR1 reads LNHDA; CDR2 reads SQIVND (reference sequence). CDR3 size: 14 residues. This chain's CDR3 is CASSVGGGSGELFF. The CDR3 bases are TGTGCCAGTAGTGTTGGCGGGGGCTCCGGGGAGCTGTTTTTT.

This chain connects TRBV28 to TRBJ1-4; 8 nucleotides agree with TRBD1. V was pared by 6 bases and J by 4 bases, with 7 bases of the junction left unmatched. CDR3 length equals 15 residues. Germline values: CDR1 MDHEN, CDR2 SYDVKM. The CDR3: CASRDNRGFNEKLFF. The CDR3 nucleotides read TGTGCCAGCAGGGATAACAGGGGGTTTAATGAAAAACTGTTTTTT. The full variable domain, in which reference TRBV28 and TRBJ1-4 provide the parts outside the CDR3, is DVKVTQSSRYLVKRTGEKVFLECVQDMDHENMFWYRQDPGLGLRLIYFSYDVKMKEKGDIPEGYSVSREKKERFSLILESASTNQTSMYLCASRDNRGFNEKLFFGSGTQLSVL.

This clone has a single count. The rearrangement joins TRBV7-8 to TRBJ1-3; no firm D call. The CDR3 has 17 residues. Trimming removed 4 bases from V and 0 bases from J, with 16 bases in between. The germline V gene encodes CDR1 SGHVS and CDR2 FQNEAQ. This CDR3 reads CASSSRGVGFSGNTIYF. Here the CDR3 DNA reads TGTGCCAGCAGCTCCCGCGGCGTAGGTTTCTCTGGAAACACCATATATTTT. Supplemented by reference TRBV7-8 and TRBJ1-3, the full variable domain reads GAGVSQSPRYKVAKRGQDVALRCDPISGHVSLFWYQQALGQGPEFLTYFQNEAQLDKSGLPSDRFFAERPEGSVSTLKIQRTQQEDSAVYLCASSSRGVGFSGNTIYFGEGSWLTVV.

This clone was seen a handful of times. The rearrangement uses TRBV7-6 and TRBJ2-6, with D perhaps matching TRBD2 (5 bases). Germline V CDR1 and CDR2: SGHVS, FNYEAQ. The CDR3 consists of 16 residues. The germline V and J ends were trimmed by 1 base and 8 bases, with 15 bases remaining between them. The chain's CDR3 is CASSLEVNRGSNVLTF. The CDR3 region has the DNA TGTGCCAGCAGCTTAGAGGTTAACCGAGGGTCCAACGTCCTGACTTTC. Filled out from reference TRBV7-6 and TRBJ2-6, the complete variable domain reads GAGVSQSPRYKVTKRGQDVALRCDPISGHVSLYWYRQALGQGPEFLTYFNYEAQQDKSGLPNDRFSAERPEGSISTLTIQRTEQRDSAMYRCASSLEVNRGSNVLTFGAGSRLTVL.

The gene calls are TRBV10-3 and TRBJ2-5, with a tentative D call TRBD1 (6 bases). The J call is doubtful: the DNA matches TRBJ2-7 better. The length of the CDR3 is 16 residues. The V gene's germline CDR1 is ENHRY and CDR2 SYGVKD. CDR3 in DNA: TGTGCCATCAGGGGTATTGAAGGGGGACATCCCTACGAGCAGTACTTC. Its translation: CAIRGIEGGHPYEQYF.

The chain uses TRBV27 and TRBJ1-6; 8 nucleotides line up with TRBD1. V gave up 5 bases and J gave up 7 bases; unmatched junction bases: 13. The CDR3 is 17 residues long. CDR1 is MNHEY, CDR2 SMNVEV, per germline (reference sequence). The CDR3 is CASSNPRDGQGNSPLHF. CDR3 DNA sequence: TGTGCCAGCAGTAATCCCCGCGATGGACAGGGAAATTCACCCCTCCACTTT.

The chain links TRBV27 to TRBJ2-7, with 7 bases identical to TRBD1. Germline V gene data show CDR1 as MNHEY and CDR2 as SMNVEV (reference sequence). The CDR3 extends over 13 amino acids. V lost 6 bases and J lost 3; bases outside the gene matches: 5. DNA of the CDR3: TGTGCCAGCAGGAGGCAGGGGGACTACGAGCAGTACTTC. Residues: CASRRQGDYEQYF.

The V and J genes are TRBV28 and TRBJ2-7; TRBD2 aligns across 8 bases. CDR3 length: 18 residues. V shed 5 bases, J shed 1 base, and the junction held 16 bases outside the gene matches. Germline V lookup: CDR1 MDHEN, CDR2 SYDVKM. The CDR3 reads CASSTFTGAGVWSYEQYF. CDR3 bases: TGTGCCAGCAGTACCTTCACGGGAGCGGGAGTTTGGTCCTACGAGCAGTACTTC. The whole variable domain, remainder taken from reference TRBV28 and TRBJ2-7, is DVKVTQSSRYLVKRTGEKVFLECVQDMDHENMFWYRQDPGLGLRLIYFSYDVKMKEKGDIPEGYSVSREKKERFSLILESASTNQTSMYLCASSTFTGAGVWSYEQYFGPGTRLTVT.

This chain connects TRBV6-5 to TRBJ1-1; D is uncertain. V was shortened by 5 bases and J by 4 bases, with 8 bases between the two germline ends. Per germline, CDR1 MNHEY and CDR2 SVGAGI. CDR3 length: 12 amino acids. The CDR3 region has the DNA TGTGCCAGCAGTCCCGCGTCCACTGAAGCTTTCTTT. Its translation is CASSPASTEAFF.

The chain combines TRBV6-1 with TRBJ1-5; D is uncertain. Germline V gives CDR1 MNHNS, CDR2 SASEGT. The CDR3 contains 16 residues. The V end lost 4 bases, the J end lost 3 bases, and 16 bases lay between the germline ends. This CDR3 reads CASSADSVRFNQPQHF. For the CDR3, the DNA is TGTGCCAGCAGTGCCGACTCGGTTCGGTTCAATCAGCCCCAGCATTTT.

The chain couples TRBV30 to TRBJ2-3; 16 nucleotides match TRBD2. This CDR3 is 16 amino acids long. Per the germline V gene, CDR1 is GTSNPN and CDR2 is SVGIG (reference sequence). V dropped 7 bases and J dropped 5; count of bases not matched to a gene: 9. In DNA form, the CDR3 reads TGTGCCTTTTCCGGGACTAGCGGGGGGGCCAAAGATACGCAGTATTTT. It yields the protein CAFSGTSGGAKDTQYF.

This clone appeared a few times. The rearrangement uses TRBV6-6 and TRBJ1-4; 8 nucleotides align to TRBD1. Unmatched junction bases numbered 1, after V lost 4 bases and J lost 3 bases. The CDR3 runs 14 residues. Looked up from germline, CDR1 is MNHNY and CDR2 is SVGAGI (reference sequence). This CDR3 reads CASSSTGANEKLFF. The CDR3 DNA reads TGTGCCAGCAGTTCGACAGGGGCTAATGAAAAACTGTTTTTT.

The V and J genes are TRBV5-1 and TRBJ2-1; 11 nucleotides align to TRBD1. The CDR3 contains 16 residues. The germline V gene has CDR1 SGHRS and CDR2 YFSETQ. V shed 3 bases and J 5 bases; nucleotides not matched to a gene: 7. The CDR3 DNA follows: TGCGCCAGCAGCTACTCCGGGACAGGGGGAGACAATGAGCAGTTCTTC. Translated: CASSYSGTGGDNEQFF.

This clone was seen once. This chain joins TRBV7-2 and TRBJ2-2; TRBD2 matches 13 bases. There are 15 residues in the CDR3. Per germline, CDR1 SGHTA and CDR2 FQGNSA. V dropped 6 bases and J dropped 6; count of bases not matched to a gene: 4. The CDR3 reads CASRRTSGGAGELFF. The CDR3 DNA sequence: TGTGCCAGCAGACGTACTAGCGGGGGGGCCGGGGAGCTGTTTTTT.

This clone was counted a few times. V usage is TRBV9 and J usage is TRBJ1-2; D is possibly TRBD1 (5 bases). This CDR3 region has 15 residues. Germline values: CDR1 SGDLS, CDR2 YYNGEE. V lost 4 bases and J lost 7, with 20 bases in between. The chain's CDR3 is CASSSRAGGRGGYTF. Written as DNA, the CDR3 is TGTGCCAGCAGCTCCCGAGCGGGGGGGAGGGGTGGCTACACCTTC.

CDR3 loop: CSVRHQETQYF. DNA of the CDR3: TGCAGCGTGCGGCACCAAGAGACCCAGTACTTC. The J gene is TRBJ2-5, the V gene TRBV29-1, with D hard to call. V gave up 6 bases and J gave up 0 bases, with 5 bases separating them. CDR3 length: 11 amino acids. From germline, CDR1 is SQVTM and CDR2 ANQGSEA.

The chain uses TRBV19 and TRBJ2-3, with D perhaps TRBD1 (6 bases). This CDR3 is 15 amino acids long. The V end lost 5 bases, the J end lost 3 bases, and 15 bases lay between the germline ends. The germline V gene encodes CDR1 LNHDA and CDR2 SQIVND (reference sequence). CDR3 DNA sequence: TGTGCCAGTAGTGTCCTACAGGGCTTGACAGATACGCAGTATTTT. Translation gives CASSVLQGLTDTQYF.

CDR3 sequence reads: CASSLDWNTGELFF. CDR3 bases: TGTGCCAGCAGTTTAGACTGGAACACCGGGGAGCTGTTTTTT. V usage is TRBV28 and J usage is TRBJ2-2; D gene uncertain. Trimming removed 2 bases at V and 1 base at J, with 5 bases between. Germline loops: CDR1 MDHEN, CDR2 SYDVKM. This CDR3 is built from 14 residues.

This clone showed up just once. This chain joins TRBV5-8 and TRBJ1-2, with 9 positions matching TRBD1. The CDR3 runs to 16 residues. Per the germline V gene, CDR1 is SGHTS and CDR2 is YDEGEE. V lost 4 bases to trimming and J lost 5 bases; unmatched junction nucleotides: 12. The CDR3 DNA sequence: TGTGCCAGCAGCCCGCCCCGACAGGGGGGATGGTATGGCTACACCTTC. Amino acid sequence: CASSPPRQGGWYGYTF.

The chain employs TRBV5-6 and TRBJ1-2; 7 bases line up with TRBD1. From germline, CDR1 is SGHDT and CDR2 YYEEEE. V lost 3 bases to trimming and J lost 0 bases; unmatched junction nucleotides: 5. The CDR3 is made up of 15 amino acids. CDR3 bases: TGTGCCAGCAGCTGGCCAGGGGGTTCTAACTATGGCTACACCTTC. This translates into CASSWPGGSNYGYTF.

This clone occurred once. The chain joins TRBV10-3 to TRBJ2-1; 8 nucleotides line up with TRBD1. The CDR3 is 13 amino acids. Germline lookup yields CDR1 ENHRY and CDR2 SYGVKD. V shed 6 bases and J 6 bases; nucleotides not matched to a gene: 4. CDR3 region: CAIRGTGGNEQFF. As DNA, the CDR3 is TGTGCCATCAGGGGAACAGGGGGCAATGAGCAGTTCTTC.

J is TRBJ2-1 and V is TRBV5-1; 12 bases are a match to TRBD2. V gave up 0 bases and J gave up 5 bases; unmatched junction bases: 15. In germline, CDR1 is SGHRS, CDR2 YFSETQ. The CDR3 totals 20 residues. DNA of the CDR3: TGCGCCAGCAGCTTGGCCCCTGCAGGGGTGACTAGCGGGGGCAACAATGAGCAGTTCTTC. As protein: CASSLAPAGVTSGGNNEQFF.

V is TRBV28 and J is TRBJ1-5; 8 bases line up with TRBD1. CDR3 size: 17 residues. The germline CDR1 and CDR2 sequences are MDHEN and SYDVKM. V gave up 8 bases and J gave up 0 bases; unmatched junction bases: 12. The CDR3 nucleotides are TGTGCCAGCTCCCTCCGACAGGGGCGTTATAGCAATCAGCCCCAGCATTTT. It is translated as CASSLRQGRYSNQPQHF.

J is TRBJ2-5 and V is TRBV5-8; weak D call: TRBD1 (6 bases). Per the germline V gene, CDR1 is SGHTS and CDR2 is YDEGEE. Trimming removed 3 bases from V and 2 bases from J, with 11 bases in between. There are 14 residues in the CDR3. The CDR3 spells CASSSPGQQETQYF. CDR3 nucleotide sequence: TGTGCCAGCAGCTCCCCGGGACAACAAGAGACCCAGTACTTC. Filled out from reference TRBV5-8 and TRBJ2-5, the complete variable domain reads EAGVTQSPTHLIKTRGQQATLRCSPISGHTSVYWYQQALGLGLQFLLWYDEGEERNRGNFPPRFSGRQFPNYSSELNVNALELEDSALYLCASSSPGQQETQYFGPGTRLLVL.

Only one count was recorded for this clone. This chain connects TRBV9 to TRBJ1-4, with D perhaps TRBD1 (5 bases). CDR1 is SGDLS, CDR2 YYNGEE, per germline. CDR3 length: 15 residues. V lost 5 bases, J lost 7 bases, and 18 bases lay in between. The CDR3: CASSQTGGEGEKLFF. Written as DNA, the CDR3 is TGTGCCAGCAGTCAAACGGGAGGGGAGGGTGAAAAACTGTTTTTT.

In its sample, this clone was seen once. The chain joins TRBV5-1 to TRBJ2-7; the D gene is possibly TRBD2 (6 bases). Trimming pared 3 bases from V and 0 bases from J, leaving 7 bases between. CDR3 length: 13 amino acids. Germline loops: CDR1 SGHRS, CDR2 YFSETQ. As DNA, the CDR3 is TGCGCCAGCAGCTCGACTAGCTCCTACGAGCAGTACTTC. Translating gives CASSSTSSYEQYF.